A single sample is the source of the 28 T cell receptor beta chains below, sequenced in a study of breast tumors, draining lymph nodes, adjacent tissues. A single record per CDR3 protein comes from TCRdb applying MiXCR to the multiplex PCR reads. Among roughly 110,000 distinct CDR3 sequences listed, about 31% were seen once. The lymph nodes were axillary draining lymph nodes from breast cancer patients. Sequences were obtained from axillary lymph node tissue. These receptors all come from a female donor with breast cancer. Some clones in this sample may be carry-over from other donors' samples.

The rearrangement uses TRBV7-9 and TRBJ2-7, with 11 bases fitting TRBD1. CDR1 is SEHNR and CDR2 is FQNEAQ in the germline V gene (reference sequence). V lost 5 bases and J lost 5; bases outside the gene matches: 5. This CDR3 is 14 amino acids long. The chain's CDR3 is CASSPDRGRNEQYF. In DNA form, the CDR3 reads TGTGCCAGCAGCCCGGACAGGGGGCGGAACGAGCAGTACTTC.

A word on this clonotype: The DNA is left out, because the CDR3 cannot be placed on it with certainty; the CDR3 is given as TCRdb lists it. This chain connects TRBV2 to TRBJ2-3; the table's D call of TRBD2 was not tested on the DNA. Germline CDR1 and CDR2: SNHLY and FYNNEI. From its first to its last residue, the CDR3 has 15 amino acids. CDR3: CASSDFGGGTGTQCF.

The rearrangement uses TRBV11-3 and TRBJ1-2; D might be TRBD1 (6 bases). V lost 5 bases to trimming and J lost 1 base, with 14 bases between them. The germline gives CDR1 SGHNT, CDR2 YENEEA. The CDR3 extends over 15 amino acids. The CDR3 DNA reads as TGTGCCAGCAGCCCGGGCGACAGGAGTAACTATGGCTACACCTTC. Amino acid sequence: CASSPGDRSNYGYTF.

This clonotype was seen ten or more times. V is TRBV20-1 and J is TRBJ2-4; tentatively, D is TRBD2 (5 bases). The CDR3 runs 15 residues. Trimming removed 5 bases from V and 2 bases from J, with 16 bases in between. Germline V gene sequence: CDR1 DFQATT, CDR2 SNEGSKA (reference sequence). Here the CDR3 reads CSAPSRELSKNIQYF. CDR3 nucleotides: TGCAGTGCTCCCTCAAGGGAGCTATCCAAAAACATTCAGTACTTC.

This clonotype was seen only a few times. It is likely a read error, because the conserved phenylalanine at the end of the CDR3 is missing. The DNA is omitted, as the CDR3 cannot be located on it reliably, and the CDR3 follows TCRdb's listing. CDR3: CASSQDRGLHTFGS. This chain links TRBV4-2 with TRBJ1-6; TRBD1 was called by the table and not checked on the DNA. Germline V gene data show CDR1 as LGHNA and CDR2 as YNFKEQ. The CDR3 contains 14 residues when both ends are counted.

Ten or more counts support this clonotype. The chain uses TRBV5-1 and TRBJ2-7; tentatively, D is TRBD2 (6 bases). CDR3 length equals 17 residues. The V gene's germline CDR1 is SGHRS and CDR2 YFSETQ. The V and J ends lost 5 bases and 3 bases respectively, with 24 bases between them. CDR3 coding DNA: TGCGCCAGCAGACGCGGAGGAGGGATACTAACCTTCTACGAGCAGTACTTC. Amino acids: CASRRGGGILTFYEQYF.

To note about this clonotype: One base away lies a much larger clone, so this may be a sequencing read error. The chain recombines TRBV6-6 with TRBJ2-2; 8 bases map to TRBD1. This CDR3 spans 15 amino acids. Germline CDR1 and CDR2: MNHNY and SVGAGI (reference sequence). V shed 5 bases and J 2 bases; nucleotides not matched to a gene: 4. The CDR3 here is CASSTAGGNTGELFF. DNA for the CDR3: TGTGCCAGCAGTACAGCAGGGGGCAACACCGGGGAGCTGTTTTTT.

In this sample, this clonotype turned up many times. V and J are TRBV28 and TRBJ1-5, with D perhaps TRBD1 (6 bases). The germline V gene has CDR1 MDHEN and CDR2 SYDVKM. CDR3 length: 14 amino acids. V lost 5 bases, J lost 6 bases, and 14 bases lay in between. CDR3 sequence reads: CASSVGGHGQPQHF. The CDR3 DNA reads TGTGCCAGCAGTGTGGGGGGGCATGGTCAGCCCCAGCATTTT.

Of note for this clonotype: As the CDR3 is not closed by the conserved phenylalanine or tryptophan, this likely results from a read error. The rearrangement links TRBV7-2 to TRBJ2-3; D could derive from TRBD1 or TRBD2 (5 bases each). The germline V gene has CDR1 SGHTA and CDR2 FQGNSA. The CDR3 is 16 amino acids. CDR3 coding DNA: TGTGCCAGCAGCGCTCGACCGGGACCAAACACAGGTACGCAGTATTCT. It specifies CASSARPGPNTGTQYS.

V is TRBV30 and J is TRBJ2-2; 12 bases are a match to TRBD2. CDR3 length: 17 residues. Germline loops: CDR1 GTSNPN, CDR2 SVGIG (reference sequence). J lost 4 bases, V lost 4 bases, and 10 bases had no gene match. The CDR3 DNA reads as TGTGCCTGGACCCTATCCCGGACTAGCGGGATCACCGGGGAGCTGTTTTTT. It codes for CAWTLSRTSGITGELFF.

This clonotype was counted ten times or more. The chain links TRBV6-1 to TRBJ2-1; TRBD2 aligns across 13 bases. The CDR3 loop spans 16 amino acids. CDR1 and CDR2 from the germline V gene are MNHNS and SASEGT. V gave up 2 bases and J gave up 10 bases; unmatched junction bases: 8. This chain's CDR3 is CASSERTSGGGGEQFF. CDR3 DNA: TGTGCCAGCAGTGAAAGGACTAGCGGGGGAGGTGGCGAGCAGTTCTTC.

This clonotype has at least ten counts. This chain links TRBV29-1 with TRBJ2-1; D unclear. Trimming took 5 bases from V and 0 from J, leaving 5 bases between them. This CDR3 region has 12 residues. Looked up from germline, CDR1 is SQVTM and CDR2 is ANQGSEA. As DNA, the CDR3 is TGCAGCGTTTCCAGCTCCTACAATGAGCAGTTCTTC. As protein: CSVSSSYNEQFF.

Points on this clonotype: It may be a read error: a sequence one base away is much more abundant. The rearrangement joins TRBV7-3 to TRBJ2-1; 8 positions match TRBD1. The length of the CDR3 is 19 residues. Germline lookup yields CDR1 SGHTA and CDR2 FQGTGA. The chain's CDR3 is CASSLMGQGAPSSHNEQFF. The CDR3 DNA is TGTGCCAGCAGCTTAATGGGTCAGGGGGCGCCCAGCTCCCACAATGAGCAGTTCTTC.

As regards this clonotype: The junction does not match germline at one end; this may be a read error. This chain uses TRBV10-1 with TRBJ2-2, with a tentative D call TRBD2 (5 bases). Per germline, CDR1 WNHNN and CDR2 SYGVQD (reference sequence). The CDR3 totals 10 residues. The CDR3 loop reads CASKHRGAVF. The CDR3, as DNA: TGCGCCAGCAAACACCGGGGAGCTGTTTTT.

This clonotype occurred many times. The gene calls are TRBV2 and TRBJ1-4; TRBD1 is a possible D gene (5 bases). V lost 9 bases to trimming and J lost 0 bases, with 17 bases between them. The CDR3 contains 16 residues. Per the germline V gene, CDR1 is SNHLY and CDR2 is FYNNEI. This CDR3 is CARRDPSFATNEKLFF. CDR3 DNA: TGTGCCAGACGGGACCCAAGTTTCGCAACTAATGAAAAACTGTTTTTT.

This clonotype was seen more than once but under ten times. This could be a read error, since a much larger clone is one nucleotide away. The rearrangement joins TRBV5-4 to TRBJ2-5, with 8 bases lining up with TRBD2. CDR1 and CDR2 from the germline V gene are SGHNT and YYREEE (reference sequence). This CDR3 has 17 residues. J lost 5 bases, V lost 5 bases, and 17 bases had no gene match. CDR3 in DNA: TGTGCCAGCAGACCCGGTGGTACCGGGGGGGCTGGGGAGACCCAGTACTTC. This encodes CASRPGGTGGAGETQYF.

Notes on this clonotype: A read error may produce the germline difference seen at one junction end. V and J are TRBV11-2 and TRBJ1-6; the match to TRBD1 covers 7 bases. Germline-derived CDR1 and CDR2 are SGHAT and FQNNGV. The CDR3 extends over 18 amino acids. CDR3 sequence (DNA): TGCGCCAGCAGCTTAGCCAGGGGGGCGAGCTCCTATAATTCACCCCTCCACTTT. Translation: CASSLARGASSYNSPLHF.

This clonotype appeared many times. The chain recombines TRBV6-5 with TRBJ2-7, with TRBD1 matching over 9 bases. Germline V lookup: CDR1 MNHEY, CDR2 SVGAGI. The CDR3 runs to 14 residues. With V trimmed by 5 bases and J by 6 bases, 8 bases remained unmatched. DNA of the CDR3: TGTGCCAGCAGTGGCCCGGGACAGGGAGGCGAGCAGTACTTC. It specifies CASSGPGQGGEQYF.

A note on this clonotype: A much larger clone sits a single nucleotide away, making a read error possible. The V gene is TRBV27, the J gene TRBJ2-7; a weak D match, TRBD1 (6 bases). In germline, CDR1 is MNHEY, CDR2 SMNVEV (reference sequence). V lost 6 bases and J lost 2, with 20 bases in between. CDR3 length: 16 residues. CDR3 nucleotides: TGTGCCAGCAGATCGGGACAAACGGCGGGCCCCTACGAGCAGTACTTC. Protein product: CASRSGQTAGPYEQYF.

This sequence joins TRBV10-3 and TRBJ2-7, with 7 positions matching TRBD2. This CDR3 has 13 residues. Germline assignment: CDR1 ENHRY and CDR2 SYGVKD. V lost 6 bases, J lost 6 bases, and 8 bases stayed unmatched. The CDR3 loop is CAISLGEGGEQYF. The CDR3 coding sequence is TGTGCCATCAGCCTAGGGGAGGGAGGCGAGCAGTACTTC.

This clonotype was seen many times. V usage is TRBV18 and J usage is TRBJ2-7; 7 nucleotides agree with TRBD1. The V gene's germline CDR1 is KGHSH and CDR2 LQKENI. The ends lost 3 bases at V and 1 base at J; junction bases unmatched: 3. The CDR3 is made up of 14 amino acids. Here the CDR3 reads CASSPLDRSYEQYF. The CDR3 coding sequence is TGTGCCAGCTCACCCCTGGACAGGTCCTACGAGCAGTACTTC.

The table lists this clonotype with many counts. V and J are TRBV18 and TRBJ2-5; 8 bases are a match to TRBD1. Per germline, CDR1 KGHSH and CDR2 LQKENI. The junction had 8 bases not matched to a gene; V was cut back by 6 bases and J by 2 bases. The CDR3 sequence is 15 residues long. For the CDR3, the DNA is TGTGCCAGCTCTCCGACAGGGGTAGTTCAAGAGACCCAGTACTTC. Translating it yields CASSPTGVVQETQYF.

Only a few counts were recorded for this clonotype. CDR3 DNA sequence: TGTGCCAGCAGCCAATTGACAGCGAACACTGAAGCTTTCTTT. Its translation is CASSQLTANTEAFF. This rearrangement joins TRBV3-1 to TRBJ1-1; TRBD1 is a possible D gene (5 bases). V dropped 2 bases and J dropped 1 base, with 8 bases sitting between them. CDR1 is LGHDT and CDR2 is YNNKEL in the germline V gene (reference sequence). CDR3 size: 14 residues.

This clonotype was recorded many times. The chain employs TRBV19 and TRBJ2-3, with D possibly TRBD2 on 5 matching bases. The germline CDR1 and CDR2 sequences are LNHDA and SQIVND (reference sequence). CDR3 length: 13 residues. V was pared by 11 bases and J by 4 bases, with 16 bases between. The CDR3 sequence: CASRRGWADTQYF. CDR3 sequence (DNA): TGTGCCTCCCGACGGGGTTGGGCAGATACGCAGTATTTT.

This clonotype has at least ten counts. This chain joins TRBV20-1 and TRBJ1-3; D uncertain. Trimming removed 1 base at V and 4 bases at J, with 8 bases between. The V gene's germline CDR1 is DFQATT and CDR2 SNEGSKA (reference sequence). CDR3 length equals 13 residues. This CDR3 reads CSARAERGNTIYF. The CDR3 nucleotides are TGCAGTGCTAGAGCTGAGAGGGGAAACACCATATATTTT.

This sequence joins TRBV6-4 and TRBJ1-5; D uncertain. Germline values: CDR1 MRHNA, CDR2 SNTAGT. The CDR3 runs to 14 residues. The V gene lost 11 bases and the J gene lost 2 bases, with 16 bases spanning the gap. CDR3 sequence reads: CAGSESGGNQPQHF. The DNA of the CDR3 is TGTGCCGGTAGTGAGTCGGGCGGCAATCAGCCCCAGCATTTT.

This clonotype was observed many times. This may be a read error: a much more frequent sequence differs by one nucleotide. Here the CDR3 DNA reads TGCAGTGGTACCCCCGGAGGACCCTCCTCCGAGCAGTACTTC. This gives the protein CSGTPGGPSSEQYF. The chain employs TRBV20-1 and TRBJ2-7, with D possibly TRBD2 on 5 matching bases. From germline, CDR1 is DFQATT and CDR2 SNEGSKA (reference sequence). There are 14 residues in the CDR3.

The sample holds many counts of this clonotype. One end of the junction is discordant with germline, which a read error may explain. The gene calls are TRBV6-2 or TRBV6-3 and TRBJ2-7; D remains unclear. Germline CDR1 reads MNHEY; CDR2 reads SVGEGT. This CDR3 comprises 16 residues. In DNA, the CDR3 is TGTGCCAGCAGTCACTCGGTGGAAACCCTCACCTACGAGCAGTACTTC. Protein sequence: CASSHSVETLTYEQYF.